This T cell receptor (beta chain) was recovered during a study of spatial heterogeneity in lung cancer. Study overall: Detection of beta-chain sequences consistently exceeded that of alpha-chain sequences. General study points: Resection blood, more than follow-up blood, showed ubiquitous expanded tumor TCRs.

Each molecule of TCR cDNA was tagged with one unique molecular identifier. TCRdb recomputed calls from the 5' RACE reads with MiXCR, one row per CDR3 protein. The data show about 39,000 distinct CDR3 sequences, 5.8% seen once. Stated time point: sample taken at primary tumor resection. Frozen PBMC, nontumor lung or tumor provided whole RNA, which was sequenced unsorted. Just over 70 TRACERx patients with early, untreated non-small cell lung cancer donated samples. Germline V gives CDR1 LGHNA, CDR2 YNFKEQ. J was trimmed by 1 base and V by 4 bases; bases with no gene match: 8. CDR3 size: 17 residues. To note about this clonotype: Its cognate antigen is unknown.

The chain joins TRBV4-2 to TRBJ1-5, with TRBD1 identical over 9 bases. This clonotype originated in a male donor with early-stage non-small cell lung cancer. The sequencing here drew on PBMCs, taken at surgery. For the CDR3, the DNA is TGTGCCAGCAGCCCCCGTACAGGGGGCAGGAGCAATCAGCCCCAGCATTTT. This gives the protein CASSPRTGGRSNQPQHF.